This T cell receptor beta chain came from a study of T cells in Graves' hyperthyroidism and ophthalmopathy. This clonotype was detected ten times or more. Amplification of TCR beta CDR3 regions used RNA as the template. First-round RT-PCR with HTBI primers amplified the TCR CDR3 region. TCRdb passed the multiplex PCR reads through MiXCR, listing each CDR3 protein once. The sample records about 410,000 distinct CDR3 sequences, over 12% being singletons. CDR3 length equals 13 residues. Between the trimmed V and J ends, which lost 2 bases and 7 bases, there was a span of 8 bases. Germline loops: CDR1 LGHDT, CDR2 YNNKEL (reference sequence).

The chain joins TRBV3-1 to TRBJ1-4; D is uncertain. Input material: blood. The sequence came from a man aged 18 to 35 with Graves' ophthalmopathy. For the CDR3, the DNA is TGTGCCAGCAGCCAATGGGGTGGTGAAAAACTGTTTTTT. Translated: CASSQWGGEKLFF.